This TCR beta chain was identified during a study of cytomegalovirus exposure and HLA in healthy donors. Donors were ostensibly healthy at sampling, although undocumented immune exposures were probable. Study conclusions and caveats: The study flagged roughly 150 TCR beta chains as cytomegalovirus-associated. In a later analysis, TCR beta V- and J-gene trimming was associated with a missense DCLRE1C variant. Testing in vitro showed three CMV-associated chains specific for CMV antigens.

The PCR made use of 60 Vbeta and 13 Jbeta primers. Sequencing used immunoSEQ multiplex PCR; TCRdb keeps in-frame clones, though not all of them. Of 99,000 or so clones listed, roughly three quarters are singletons. Germline assignment: CDR1 SGHKS and CDR2 YYEKEE (reference sequence). The CDR3 spans 14 residues. V was pared by 4 bases and J by 4 bases, with 12 bases between. About this clone: What it binds is unknown.

The source is a woman in her thirties or forties in good health and CMV-seronegative. V is TRBV5-5 and J is TRBJ1-5; D is possibly TRBD1 (5 bases). What was sequenced was PBMCs. The DNA of the CDR3 is TGTGCCAGCAGCCCGGGGGGTCTTAATCAGCCCCAGCATTTT. It encodes CASSPGGLNQPQHF.